These T cell receptor beta chains were read from a single sample in a study of CD8 T cells in ankylosing spondylitis. One entry per CDR3 protein results from TCRdb running MiXCR on the 5' RACE reads. The sample yields some 700,000 distinct CDR3 sequences, roughly 19% seen once. The sequenced material came from blood, either unsorted or a sorted T cell fraction (not recorded which). These receptor sequences come from a male donor with ankylosing spondylitis. CDR3s include the opening cysteine and the closing phenylalanine or tryptophan. Fields, in order: J gene, D gene, clone size, V gene, CDR3 DNA, CDR3 protein. A D gene is named only where the DNA matches it firmly. Size values are once, few and many counts, or a class for expanded clones, and some rows have none.

J gene: TRBJ2-1
D gene: .
clone size: few
V gene: TRBV12-3/TRBV12-4
CDR3 DNA: TGTGCCAGCAGTTTAGCGGAGGACGGACCCTACAATGAGCAGTTCTTC
CDR3 protein: CASSLAEDGPYNEQFF

J gene: TRBJ2-7
D gene: .
clone size: few
V gene: TRBV10-3
CDR3 DNA: TGTGCCGTCAACGCCTCGCCGGCCTACGAGCAGTACTTC
CDR3 protein: CAVNASPAYEQYF

J gene: TRBJ2-6
D gene: .
clone size: few
V gene: TRBV12-3/TRBV12-4
CDR3 DNA: TGTGCCAGCAGGGCACCTGGGGCCAACGTCCTGACTTTC
CDR3 protein: CASRAPGANVLTF

J gene: TRBJ1-2
D gene: .
clone size: few
V gene: TRBV6-1
CDR3 DNA: TGTGCCAGCAGTCGCCAGTATAACTATGGCTACACCTTC
CDR3 protein: CASSRQYNYGYTF

J gene: TRBJ2-5
D gene: .
clone size: .
V gene: TRBV20-1
CDR3 DNA: TGCAGTGCCAACCGGGTTGATCAAGAGACCCAGTACTTC
CDR3 protein: CSANRVDQETQYF

J gene: TRBJ2-7
D gene: .
clone size: few
V gene: TRBV12-3/TRBV12-4
CDR3 DNA: TGTGCCAGCAGTTTCCGATACAACCCCTACGAGCAGTACTTC
CDR3 protein: CASSFRYNPYEQYF

J gene: TRBJ2-1
D gene: TRBD2
clone size: few
V gene: TRBV5-1
CDR3 DNA: TGCGCCAGCAGCTGGGGCGCGGGAGTGGATGAGCAGTTCTTC
CDR3 protein: CASSWGAGVDEQFF

J gene: TRBJ2-3
D gene: TRBD2
clone size: few
V gene: TRBV15
CDR3 DNA: TGTGCCACCAGCAGGAAACTAGCGGGCACTAGCACAGATACGCAGTATTTT
CDR3 protein: CATSRKLAGTSTDTQYF

J gene: TRBJ2-2
D gene: TRBD1
clone size: .
V gene: TRBV25-1
CDR3 DNA: TGTGCCAGCAGTGAATATGAAAAGGACAGGTACACCGGGGAGCTGTTTTTT
CDR3 protein: CASSEYEKDRYTGELFF

J gene: TRBJ1-1
D gene: .
clone size: .
V gene: TRBV29-1
CDR3 DNA: TGCAGCGTTGGCGTTGAGAGAACTGAAGCTTTCTTT
CDR3 protein: CSVGVERTEAFF

J gene: TRBJ2-1
D gene: TRBD2
clone size: .
V gene: TRBV6-5
CDR3 DNA: TGTGCCAGCAGTTCCCCGTCCCTTAGCGGGAGAATAAATGAGCAGTTCTTC
CDR3 protein: CASSSPSLSGRINEQFF

J gene: TRBJ1-1
D gene: .
clone size: few
V gene: TRBV20-1
CDR3 DNA: TGCAGTGCTAGAGATCAAAAGACGCAGGTCCTCACTGAAGCTTTCTTT
CDR3 protein: CSARDQKTQVLTEAFF

J gene: TRBJ2-3
D gene: .
clone size: few
V gene: TRBV7-2
CDR3 DNA: TGTGCCAGCAGCTTCCCGGGACTTCTCACAGATACGCAGTATTTT
CDR3 protein: CASSFPGLLTDTQYF

J gene: TRBJ2-3
D gene: .
clone size: few
V gene: TRBV9
CDR3 DNA: TGTGCCAGCAGCGACTCATTTACGCAGTATTTT
CDR3 protein: CASSDSFTQYF

J gene: TRBJ2-3
D gene: TRBD2
clone size: .
V gene: TRBV5-1
CDR3 DNA: TGCGCCAGCAGCTACCGGACTAGCGGTTACACAGATACGCAGTATTTT
CDR3 protein: CASSYRTSGYTDTQYF

J gene: TRBJ2-3
D gene: .
clone size: .
V gene: TRBV9
CDR3 DNA: TGTGCCAGCAGCGTAGGGACTCCGGGCTTTAGCACAGATACGCAGTATTTT
CDR3 protein: CASSVGTPGFSTDTQYF

J gene: TRBJ2-5
D gene: .
clone size: .
V gene: TRBV18
CDR3 DNA: TGTGCCAGCTCACCAGGACAGCTGTCGGGAGAGACCCAGTACTTC
CDR3 protein: CASSPGQLSGETQYF

J gene: TRBJ2-5
D gene: .
clone size: few
V gene: TRBV20-1
CDR3 DNA: TGCAGTGCTAGGTTCGGGGCCCCCGAGACCCAGTACTTC
CDR3 protein: CSARFGAPETQYF

J gene: TRBJ1-5
D gene: .
clone size: few
V gene: TRBV10-3
CDR3 DNA: TGTGCCATCAGTGAGTTGGGTTTGGATCAGCCCCAGCATTTT
CDR3 protein: CAISELGLDQPQHF